This T cell receptor (beta chain) was sequenced in a study of blood T cell repertoires in COVID-19. Study in general: Whether acute or convalescent, the COVID-19 samples came from the United States, Italy and Spain.

Germline-derived CDR1 and CDR2 are LNHDA and SQIVND (reference sequence). This CDR3 is built from 14 residues. V lost 4 bases and J lost 4; bases outside the gene matches: 3. Using immunoSEQ multiplex PCR, the repertoire was profiled, and TCRdb retains in-frame clones only, with some absent. The top ten clones hold under 7.5% of a sample with around 71,000 clones, 65% to 90% of them seen once. The V call is TRBV19, the J call TRBJ1-4; TRBD1 aligns across 7 bases. The TCR originated in a man in his thirties or forties with COVID-19, enrolled during active disease. Sequences were obtained from peripheral blood. CDR3 sequence reads: CASSRQGNNEKLFF. The CDR3 DNA reads as TGTGCCAGTAGTAGACAGGGTAATAATGAAAAACTGTTTTTT.